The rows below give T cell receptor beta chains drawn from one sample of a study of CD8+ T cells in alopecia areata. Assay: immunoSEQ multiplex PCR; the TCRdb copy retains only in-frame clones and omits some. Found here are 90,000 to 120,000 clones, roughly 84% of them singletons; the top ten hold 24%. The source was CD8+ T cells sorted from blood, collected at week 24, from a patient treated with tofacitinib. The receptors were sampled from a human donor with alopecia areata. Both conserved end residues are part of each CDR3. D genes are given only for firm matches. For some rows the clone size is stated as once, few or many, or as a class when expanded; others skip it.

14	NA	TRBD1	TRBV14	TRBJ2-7	CASSPGQGFYEQYF	TGTGCCAGCAGCCCGGGACAGGGATTCTACGAGCAGTACTTC
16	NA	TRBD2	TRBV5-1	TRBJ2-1	CASSLEGTRGYNEQFF	TGCGCCAGCAGCTTGGAGGGGACTAGAGGTTACAATGAGCAGTTCTTC
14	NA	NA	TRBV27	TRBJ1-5	CASSLFGGYQPQHF	TGTGCCAGCAGTTTATTTGGGGGCTATCAGCCCCAGCATTTT
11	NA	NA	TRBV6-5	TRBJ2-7	CASSYVYEQYF	TGTGCCAGCAGTTACGTCTACGAGCAGTACTTC
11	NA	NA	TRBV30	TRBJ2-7	CAWKEAYEQYF	TGTGCCTGGAAGGAGGCCTACGAGCAGTACTTC
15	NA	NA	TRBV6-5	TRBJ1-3	CASIRIGGGGNTIYF	TGTGCCAGCATCAGAATCGGGGGGGGAGGAAACACCATATATTTT
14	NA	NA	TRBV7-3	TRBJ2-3	CASSLSGYTDTQYF	TGTGCCAGCAGCTTATCGGGTTATACAGATACGCAGTATTTT
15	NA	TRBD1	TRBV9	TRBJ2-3	CASSDTRGPTDTQYF	TGTGCCAGCAGCGACACGAGGGGGCCCACAGATACGCAGTATTTT
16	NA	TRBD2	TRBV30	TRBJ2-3	CAWSVRLAGGADTQYF	TGTGCCTGGAGTGTACGGCTAGCGGGGGGCGCAGATACGCAGTATTTT
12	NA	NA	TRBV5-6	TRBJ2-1	CASRPPRGEQFF	TGTGCCAGCAGGCCACCCAGGGGTGAGCAGTTCTTC
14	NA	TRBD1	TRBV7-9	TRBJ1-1	CASSLGQGDTEAFF	TGTGCCAGCAGCTTGGGACAGGGTGACACTGAAGCTTTCTTT
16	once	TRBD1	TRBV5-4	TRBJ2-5	CASSQEGAAGQETQYF	TGTGCCAGCAGCCAAGAGGGGGCGGCGGGCCAAGAGACCCAGTACTTC
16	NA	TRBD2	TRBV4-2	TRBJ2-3	CASSQDLAGGADTQYF	TGTGCCAGCAGCCAAGATCTGGCGGGGGGTGCAGATACGCAGTATTTT
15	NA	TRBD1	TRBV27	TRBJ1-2	CASSPTGTGSYGYTF	TGTGCCAGCAGCCCCACCGGGACAGGGAGCTATGGCTACACCTTC
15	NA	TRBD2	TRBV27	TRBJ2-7	CASSLGASGRNEQYF	TGTGCCAGCAGTTTGGGGGCTAGCGGGAGGAACGAGCAGTACTTC
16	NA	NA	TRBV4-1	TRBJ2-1	CASSQAIYASYNEQFF	TGCGCCAGCAGCCAAGCTATCTATGCTTCATACAATGAGCAGTTCTTC
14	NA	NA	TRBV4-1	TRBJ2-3	CASSQVQGADTQYF	TGCGCCAGCAGCCAAGTGCAGGGCGCAGATACGCAGTATTTT
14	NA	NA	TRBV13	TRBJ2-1	CASSFWGEYNEQFF	TGTGCCAGCAGCTTTTGGGGGGAATACAATGAGCAGTTCTTC
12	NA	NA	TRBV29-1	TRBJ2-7	CSVETVPYEQYF	TGCAGCGTCGAGACAGTACCCTACGAGCAGTACTTC
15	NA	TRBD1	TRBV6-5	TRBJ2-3	CASSTGTAGTDTQYF	TGTGCCAGCAGTACCGGGACAGCAGGCACAGATACGCAGTATTTT
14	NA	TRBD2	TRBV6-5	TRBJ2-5	CASSYSGLKETQYF	TGTGCCAGCAGTTACTCGGGACTAAAGGAGACCCAGTACTTC
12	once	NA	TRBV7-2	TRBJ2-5	CASSSGPGVLHF	TGTGCCAGCAGCTCAGGACCAGGGGTTTTGCACTTC
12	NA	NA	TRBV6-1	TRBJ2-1	CASREGGNEQFF	TGTGCCAGCAGAGAGGGGGGGAATGAGCAGTTCTTC
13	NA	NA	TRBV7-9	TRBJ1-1	CASSLEGGTEAFF	TGTGCCAGCAGCTTAGAAGGGGGAACTGAAGCTTTCTTT
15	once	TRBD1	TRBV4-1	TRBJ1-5	CASSQEHRGGQPQHF	TGCGCCAGCAGCCAAGAACACAGGGGCGGTCAGCCCCAGCATTTT
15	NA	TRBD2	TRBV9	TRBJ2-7	CASSVVAGAPVEQYF	TGTGCCAGCAGCGTAGTAGCGGGGGCCCCTGTGGAGCAGTACTTC
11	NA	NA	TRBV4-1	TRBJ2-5	CASSLGETQYF	TGCGCCAGCAGCCTGGGGGAGACCCAGTACTTC